This is a list of T cell receptor beta chains from one sample in a study of cytomegalovirus exposure and HLA in healthy donors. Clones were read by immunoSEQ multiplex PCR, and TCRdb kept only the in-frame ones, dropping some. This sample has around 99,000 clones, with about 85% found just once. The source material was PBMCs. These receptors originate from a man younger than 40 in good health and CMV-seronegative. Both conserved end residues are trimmed from each CDR3. Fields, in order: D gene, J gene, V gene, CDR3 protein. D genes are given only for firm matches.

- TRBJ1-2 TRBV5-1 ASSLEGPDYGYT
TRBD2 TRBJ2-1 TRBV4-2 ASSQELAGSYNEQF
TRBD2 TRBJ2-7 TRBV6-5 ASRLPAGDEQY
- TRBJ1-1 TRBV28 ASSSGQNTEAF
- TRBJ2-7 TRBV6-5 ASSPPGLPTYEQY
TRBD1 TRBJ2-7 TRBV2 ASRAGQGTHEQY
- TRBJ2-7 TRBV18 ASSLRDLSYEQY
- TRBJ2-1 TRBV5-1 ASSLGTEGDEQF
- TRBJ1-2 TRBV28 ASSSGHYYGYT
TRBD1 TRBJ2-2 TRBV19 ASRAGTGNTGELF
- TRBJ2-7 TRBV7-8 ATTQMAGHYEQY
- TRBJ2-5 TRBV5-6 ASSLGRGAQETQY
TRBD2 TRBJ2-1 TRBV9 ASSGTSGHNEQF
- TRBJ2-7 TRBV28 ASSFRDSYEQY
TRBD1 TRBJ1-6 TRBV5-1 ASSLATGDNSPLH
TRBD2 TRBJ2-2 TRBV19 ASSDKGLAGGTNTGELF